Listed below are T cell receptor beta chains from one sample, sequenced in a study of tumor-infiltrating lymphocytes in oesophageal squamous cell carcinoma. MiXCR, applied by TCRdb to the PCR reads, yields one record per CDR3 protein. Among just over 15,000 distinct CDR3 sequences listed, 50% were seen once. Sequenced material: esophageal tumor tissue. Source of these receptors: a male donor with esophageal squamous cell carcinoma. Each CDR3 is given with its conserved first and last residue. Each record gives: J gene, V gene, D gene, clone size, CDR3 protein, CDR3 DNA. The D gene is left open where the match is weak. Not all rows give a size; the values are once, few, many and, for expanded clones, a class.

j_gene: TRBJ2-3; v_gene: TRBV28; d_gene: TRBD2; abundance: -; CDR3aa: CASSWTRGSSTDTQYF; CDR3nt: TGTGCCAGCAGTTGGACTAGGGGCTCTAGCACAGATACGCAGTATTTT
j_gene: TRBJ2-3; v_gene: TRBV24-1; d_gene: TRBD1; abundance: many; CDR3aa: CATSDLEVRTGPVTQYF; CDR3nt: TGTGCCACCAGTGATTTGGAGGTGAGGACAGGCCCCGTGACGCAGTATTTT
j_gene: TRBJ2-7; v_gene: TRBV7-2; d_gene: TRBD2; abundance: -; CDR3aa: CASSRTSGSTYEQYF; CDR3nt: TGTGCCAGCAGCCGCACTAGCGGGTCTACCTACGAGCAGTACTTC
j_gene: TRBJ2-7; v_gene: TRBV27; d_gene: -; abundance: few; CDR3aa: CASSSSRSFTYEQYF; CDR3nt: TGTGCCAGCAGTTCGTCAAGGTCTTTCACCTACGAGCAGTACTTC
j_gene: TRBJ2-5; v_gene: TRBV7-4; d_gene: -; abundance: -; CDR3aa: CASSNRGQQETQYF; CDR3nt: TGTGCCAGCAGCAACCGTGGACAGCAAGAGACCCAGTACTTC
j_gene: TRBJ2-7; v_gene: TRBV7-8; d_gene: TRBD1; abundance: few; CDR3aa: CASSFRGQGRIEQYF; CDR3nt: TGTGCCAGCAGCTTTCGGGGACAGGGGAGGATCGAGCAGTACTTC
j_gene: TRBJ2-3; v_gene: TRBV7-2; d_gene: -; abundance: few; CDR3aa: CASSLRTDTDTQYF; CDR3nt: TGTGCCAGCAGCCTAAGGACAGACACAGATACGCAGTATTTT
j_gene: TRBJ1-5; v_gene: TRBV7-3; d_gene: -; abundance: few; CDR3aa: CASSFLGLPYSNQPQHF; CDR3nt: TGTGCCAGCAGCTTTCTTGGGCTCCCTTATAGCAATCAGCCCCAGCATTTT
j_gene: TRBJ2-1; v_gene: TRBV7-9; d_gene: -; abundance: -; CDR3aa: CASSQSDGLATVGQFEQFF; CDR3nt: TGTGCCAGCAGTCAAAGCGACGGACTGGCCACGGTAGGACAATTTGAGCAGTTCTTC
j_gene: TRBJ2-5; v_gene: TRBV6-1; d_gene: -; abundance: many; CDR3aa: CASSPGGEAQYF; CDR3nt: TGTGCCAGCAGTCCAGGGGGGGAGGCCCAGTACTTC
j_gene: TRBJ2-3; v_gene: TRBV7-3; d_gene: TRBD2; abundance: medium-sized; CDR3aa: CASSLGGLAGTDTQYF; CDR3nt: TGTGCCAGCAGCTTAGGAGGACTAGCTGGCACAGATACGCAGTATTTT
j_gene: TRBJ1-2; v_gene: TRBV20-1; d_gene: -; abundance: few; CDR3aa: CSARPPFGARGYTF; CDR3nt: TGCAGTGCTAGACCTCCCTTTGGGGCGCGGGGCTACACCTTC
j_gene: TRBJ2-7; v_gene: TRBV28; d_gene: TRBD1; abundance: -; CDR3aa: CASSWTGYEQYF; CDR3nt: TGTGCCAGCAGCTGGACAGGGTACGAGCAGTACTTC
j_gene: TRBJ1-2; v_gene: TRBV6-1; d_gene: -; abundance: -; CDR3aa: CASSPSPRFLNYGYTF; CDR3nt: TGTGCCAGCAGTCCCTCCCCGCGTTTCCTTAACTATGGCTACACCTTC
j_gene: TRBJ2-7; v_gene: TRBV11-2; d_gene: TRBD1; abundance: -; CDR3aa: CASSLVQGPISYEQYF; CDR3nt: TGTGCCAGCAGCTTAGTACAGGGGCCCATATCCTACGAGCAGTACTTC
j_gene: TRBJ2-5; v_gene: TRBV7-3; d_gene: TRBD1; abundance: -; CDR3aa: CASSPTGGTQETQYF; CDR3nt: TGTGCCAGCAGCCCGACAGGGGGCACGCAAGAGACCCAGTACTTC
j_gene: TRBJ2-1; v_gene: TRBV6-4; d_gene: TRBD1; abundance: -; CDR3aa: CASSVGTGGYNEQFF; CDR3nt: TGTGCCAGCAGTGTGGGGACAGGGGGCTACAATGAGCAGTTCTTC
j_gene: TRBJ2-5; v_gene: TRBV6-2/TRBV6-3; d_gene: TRBD2; abundance: once; CDR3aa: CASRPGTRHRETQYF; CDR3nt: TGTGCCAGCAGACCCGGGACTAGGCATCGTGAGACCCAGTACTTC
j_gene: TRBJ2-1; v_gene: TRBV6-4; d_gene: TRBD1; abundance: -; CDR3aa: CASSDERRQGSYNEQFF; CDR3nt: TGTGCCAGCAGTGACGAAAGGCGACAGGGCTCCTACAATGAGCAGTTCTTC
j_gene: TRBJ1-1; v_gene: TRBV7-8; d_gene: -; abundance: -; CDR3aa: CASSLDLGLNTEAFF; CDR3nt: TGTGCCAGCAGCTTAGATCTTGGATTGAACACTGAAGCTTTCTTT
j_gene: TRBJ2-7; v_gene: TRBV7-9; d_gene: TRBD1; abundance: large; CDR3aa: CASISTGGNEQYF; CDR3nt: TGTGCCAGCATCTCGACAGGGGGCAATGAGCAGTACTTC
j_gene: TRBJ1-2; v_gene: TRBV10-3; d_gene: -; abundance: few; CDR3aa: CAISEGPITNYGYTF; CDR3nt: TGTGCCATCAGTGAGGGACCTATTACTAACTATGGCTACACCTTC
j_gene: TRBJ2-5; v_gene: TRBV7-9; d_gene: TRBD1; abundance: medium-sized; CDR3aa: CASSLVGDRGETQYF; CDR3nt: TGTGCCAGCAGCTTAGTGGGGGACAGGGGTGAGACCCAGTACTTC
j_gene: TRBJ2-5; v_gene: TRBV7-7; d_gene: -; abundance: few; CDR3aa: CASSPSGIQETQYF; CDR3nt: TGTGCTAGCAGCCCATCGGGGATACAAGAGACCCAGTACTTC
j_gene: TRBJ2-6; v_gene: TRBV7-2; d_gene: -; abundance: -; CDR3aa: CASSLRRRGGISGANVLTF; CDR3nt: TGTGCCAGCAGCCTGCGTCGGAGAGGCGGTATCTCTGGGGCCAACGTCCTGACTTTC
j_gene: TRBJ2-1; v_gene: TRBV7-2; d_gene: TRBD2; abundance: few; CDR3aa: CASSSTSRLAGVRLWDNEQFF; CDR3nt: TGTGCCAGCAGCTCAACAAGTCGACTAGCGGGAGTACGGTTGTGGGACAATGAGCAGTTCTTC
j_gene: TRBJ2-1; v_gene: TRBV28; d_gene: TRBD1; abundance: -; CDR3aa: CASSFSGGDYNEQFF; CDR3nt: TGTGCCAGCAGTTTCTCAGGGGGCGACTACAATGAGCAGTTCTTC
j_gene: TRBJ1-2; v_gene: TRBV7-7; d_gene: -; abundance: many; CDR3aa: CASSIEQGHYGYTF; CDR3nt: TGTGCTAGCAGCATTGAACAGGGCCACTATGGCTACACCTTC
j_gene: TRBJ1-1; v_gene: TRBV7-3; d_gene: -; abundance: -; CDR3aa: CASSSRGGLGEAFF; CDR3nt: TGTGCCAGCAGCTCCCGGGGGGGCCTCGGGGAAGCTTTCTTT
j_gene: TRBJ1-1; v_gene: TRBV19; d_gene: -; abundance: many; CDR3aa: CASSRVGANTEAFF; CDR3nt: TGTGCCAGTAGTAGGGTCGGGGCGAACACTGAAGCTTTCTTT
j_gene: TRBJ2-6; v_gene: TRBV19; d_gene: -; abundance: -; CDR3aa: CASSIERVFGSGANVLTF; CDR3nt: TGTGCCAGTAGTATCGAAAGGGTTTTCGGTTCTGGGGCCAACGTCCTGACTTTC
j_gene: TRBJ2-5; v_gene: TRBV7-9; d_gene: -; abundance: medium-sized; CDR3aa: CASSLGLGYQETQYF; CDR3nt: TGTGCCAGCAGCCTGGGTTTGGGGTACCAAGAGACCCAGTACTTC
j_gene: TRBJ2-1; v_gene: TRBV7-3; d_gene: -; abundance: -; CDR3aa: CASSLNGGASANEQFF; CDR3nt: TGTGCCAGCAGCTTAAATGGGGGGGCCTCGGCCAATGAGCAGTTCTTC
j_gene: TRBJ2-1; v_gene: TRBV28; d_gene: TRBD2; abundance: medium-sized; CDR3aa: CASSLTSGTLFF; CDR3nt: TGTGCCAGCAGTTTAACTAGCGGGACCTTGTTCTTC
j_gene: TRBJ2-5; v_gene: TRBV7-9; d_gene: TRBD1; abundance: -; CDR3aa: CASSLFQGAGETQYF; CDR3nt: TGTGCTAGCAGCTTATTCCAGGGGGCCGGAGAGACCCAGTACTTC
j_gene: TRBJ2-5; v_gene: TRBV12-3/TRBV12-4; d_gene: -; abundance: -; CDR3aa: CASMRFLGETQYF; CDR3nt: TGTGCCAGCATGCGGTTCTTAGGAGAGACCCAGTACTTC
j_gene: TRBJ1-2; v_gene: TRBV12-3/TRBV12-4; d_gene: -; abundance: -; CDR3aa: CASSFFANYGYTF; CDR3nt: TGTGCCAGCAGTTTTTTTGCTAACTATGGCTACACCTTC
j_gene: TRBJ1-5; v_gene: TRBV11-2; d_gene: -; abundance: -; CDR3aa: CASSLLRNQPQHF; CDR3nt: TGTGCCAGCAGCTTACTGAGGAATCAGCCCCAGCATTTT
j_gene: TRBJ1-1; v_gene: TRBV11-2; d_gene: -; abundance: many; CDR3aa: CASTLARNTEAFF; CDR3nt: TGTGCCAGCACCCTAGCCCGGAACACTGAAGCTTTCTTT
j_gene: TRBJ2-2; v_gene: TRBV25-1; d_gene: -; abundance: many; CDR3aa: CASSENRMNTGELFF; CDR3nt: TGTGCCAGCAGTGAAAACAGGATGAACACCGGGGAGCTGTTTTTT
j_gene: TRBJ2-3; v_gene: TRBV7-6; d_gene: -; abundance: -; CDR3aa: CASSFTASTDTQYF; CDR3nt: TGTGCCAGCAGCTTTACAGCTAGCACAGATACGCAGTATTTT
j_gene: TRBJ2-7; v_gene: TRBV28; d_gene: -; abundance: -; CDR3aa: CASRDGTQGPYEQYF; CDR3nt: TGTGCCAGCAGGGACGGGACTCAAGGACCTTACGAGCAGTACTTC
j_gene: TRBJ2-1; v_gene: TRBV6-1; d_gene: TRBD2; abundance: -; CDR3aa: CASTSSGSGNEQFF; CDR3nt: TGTGCCAGCACCTCGAGCGGGAGTGGCAATGAGCAGTTCTTC
j_gene: TRBJ2-3; v_gene: TRBV7-3; d_gene: -; abundance: -; CDR3aa: CASSATSGDTQYF; CDR3nt: TGTGCCAGCAGCGCAACCTCCGGAGATACGCAGTATTTT
j_gene: TRBJ2-7; v_gene: TRBV7-3; d_gene: TRBD1; abundance: -; CDR3aa: CASSLTAGGGYEQYF; CDR3nt: TGTGCCAGCAGCTTAACGGCAGGGGGCGGTTACGAGCAGTACTTC
j_gene: TRBJ2-2; v_gene: TRBV12-3/TRBV12-4; d_gene: -; abundance: -; CDR3aa: CASSFWRMTGELFF; CDR3nt: TGTGCCAGCAGTTTTTGGCGAATGACCGGGGAGCTGTTTTTT
j_gene: TRBJ2-7; v_gene: TRBV28; d_gene: TRBD2; abundance: -; CDR3aa: CASRISGRSYEQYF; CDR3nt: TGTGCCAGCAGGATTAGCGGGAGAAGCTACGAGCAGTACTTC
j_gene: TRBJ1-5; v_gene: TRBV6-1; d_gene: -; abundance: -; CDR3aa: CASTASGLIQHF; CDR3nt: TGTGCCAGCACCGCAAGCGGATTGATCCAGCATTTT
j_gene: TRBJ2-1; v_gene: TRBV7-3; d_gene: -; abundance: -; CDR3aa: CASSPMGGGTYNEQFF; CDR3nt: TGTGCCAGCAGCCCAATGGGAGGGGGTACCTACAATGAGCAGTTCTTC
j_gene: TRBJ2-1; v_gene: TRBV11-3; d_gene: TRBD2; abundance: few; CDR3aa: CASSLSSGGASEQFF; CDR3nt: TGTGCCAGCAGCTTAAGTAGCGGGGGGGCCAGTGAGCAGTTCTTC